The next 4 T cell receptor beta chains were all read from a single sample in a study of regulatory T cells in long-lasting Graves disease. Construction of TCR beta libraries relied on iRepertoire HTBI primers and on Arm-PCR targeting CDR3 regions. TCRdb used MiXCR to reprocess the multiplex PCR reads, holding one entry per CDR3 protein. The sample carries 350,000 to 500,000 distinct CDR3 sequences, 11% to 15% recorded once. The time point here: newly diagnosed GD, antithyroid drugs for less than 3 months. From RNA extracted from PBMCs, the TCR library was made. In addition, the sample was reused for a study of T cells in Graves' hyperthyroidism and ophthalmopathy.

The material sequenced was peripheral blood mononuclear cells (PBMCs), taken at new diagnosis, from a patient treated with antithyroid drugs. The receptors stem from a woman in her forties or fifties with Graves disease.

The V and J genes are TRBV20-1 and TRBJ2-7, with 8 bases that match TRBD1. The CDR3 totals 14 residues. CDR1 and CDR2 from the germline V gene are DFQATT and SNEGSKA (reference sequence). V was clipped by 3 bases and J by 3 bases; unmatched bases: 7. The CDR3 sequence is CSASKTGEVYEQYF. The CDR3 region has the DNA TGCAGTGCTAGCAAGACAGGGGAGGTCTACGAGCAGTACTTC.

This clonotype was found many times. J is TRBJ2-1 and V is TRBV20-1; D gene uncertain. Trimming took off 3 bases at V and 5 bases at J, with 11 bases between the two ends. The CDR3 runs to 13 residues. Germline-derived CDR1 and CDR2 are DFQATT and SNEGSKA (reference sequence). DNA for the CDR3: TGCAGTGCTAGTCGGACCAATAACAATGAGCAGTTCTTC. This sequence encodes CSASRTNNNEQFF.

The V gene is TRBV19, the J gene TRBJ2-3; 12 nucleotides agree with TRBD1. CDR3 length: 18 residues. V lost 2 bases to trimming and J lost 3 bases; unmatched junction nucleotides: 9. Germline V gene sequence: CDR1 LNHDA, CDR2 SQIVND (reference sequence). CDR3 DNA sequence: TGTGCCAGTAGTATACCAGGGACAGGGGGCATTTTGACAGATACGCAGTATTTT. As protein: CASSIPGTGGILTDTQYF.

This clonotype was counted at least ten times. The chain has TRBV30 and TRBJ1-4; 8 nucleotides align to TRBD1. J gave up 11 bases and V 5 bases, and 7 bases lay outside the gene matches. The CDR3 spans 12 residues. Germline V lookup: CDR1 GTSNPN, CDR2 SVGIG (reference sequence). CDR3 in amino acids: CAWQGAASKLFF. CDR3 in DNA: TGTGCCTGGCAGGGGGCAGCGAGTAAACTGTTTTTT.